The 11 T cell receptor beta chains in this list originate from one sample, sequenced in a study of cytomegalovirus exposure and HLA in healthy donors. With 60 Vbeta and 13 Jbeta primers, the PCR was carried out. Sequenced by immunoSEQ multiplex PCR; TCRdb stores in-frame clones only, minus some. There are 150,000 or so clones in the sample; around 77% occur only once, and less than 2.5% lies in the top ten. The specimen sequenced was PBMCs. The receptors were sampled from a middle-aged man in good health and CMV-seropositive.

The CDR3 spells CASSPSTQNQPQHF. The CDR3, as DNA: TGTGCCAGCTCACCAAGTACGCAGAATCAGCCCCAGCATTTT. The chain carries TRBV18 and TRBJ1-5; the D is unclear. The CDR3 is 14 residues long. Germline V lookup: CDR1 KGHSH, CDR2 LQKENI. V was shortened by 2 bases and J by 4 bases, with 9 bases between the two germline ends.

This chain connects TRBV18 to TRBJ1-2; 7 bases line up with TRBD1. Germline CDR1 KGHSH, CDR2 LQKENI. The CDR3 extends over 14 amino acids. With V trimmed by 8 bases and J by 4 bases, 10 bases remained unmatched. The DNA for the CDR3 is TGTGCCAGCCGAGGAGGGGGCGCCGGCTATGGCTACACCTTC. Translation: CASRGGGAGYGYTF.

The sample holds a few counts of this clone. This sequence joins TRBV5-1 and TRBJ2-2; no definite D call. Trimming removed 4 bases from V and 1 base from J, with 11 bases in between. Germline CDR1 SGHRS, CDR2 YFSETQ. This CDR3 region has 15 residues. In nucleotides, the CDR3 is TGCGCCAGCAGCATTTCTCGTATGAACACCGGGGAGCTGTTTTTT. Its protein product is CASSISRMNTGELFF.

The gene calls are TRBV5-1 and TRBJ1-3, with D unclear. Germline CDR1 SGHRS, CDR2 YFSETQ. Trimming took 2 bases from V and 1 from J, leaving 16 bases between them. This CDR3 is built from 17 residues. As DNA, the CDR3 is TGCGCCAGCAGCTTCGACTTTGCCAACCCGTCTGGAAACACCATATATTTT. Translated: CASSFDFANPSGNTIYF.

This rearrangement joins TRBV13 to TRBJ1-1, with 8 bases identical to TRBD1. CDR1 is PRHDT and CDR2 is FYEKMQ in the germline V gene (reference sequence). The trim removed 3 bases at V and 5 bases at J, leaving 5 bases unmatched. This CDR3 contains 14 residues. CDR3 in DNA: TGTGCCAGCAGCTTCCGACAGGGGCGGACTGAAGCTTTCTTT. Its translation: CASSFRQGRTEAFF.

This clone was detected only a few times. The chain is built from TRBV6-4 and TRBJ2-3, with 7 bases lining up with TRBD2. Germline CDR1 reads MRHNA; CDR2 reads SNTAGT. The CDR3 is 16 residues long. V lost 6 bases to trimming and J lost 2 bases; unmatched junction nucleotides: 11. The CDR3: CASSSEQAGNTDTQYF. The CDR3 DNA is TGTGCCAGCAGCAGCGAGCAAGCGGGGAACACAGATACGCAGTATTTT.

This clone appeared a few times. V usage is TRBV6-5 and J usage is TRBJ2-5, with a tentative D call TRBD1 (6 bases). The J call may not be correct, given that the DNA end is closer to TRBJ2-7. CDR1 is MNHEY, CDR2 SVGAGI, per germline. The CDR3 contains 13 residues. The CDR3 sequence is CASSDRNSYEQYF. The CDR3 bases are TGTGCCAGCAGCGACAGGAACTCCTACGAGCAGTACTTC.

The CDR3 sequence is CASSSAGTAYEQYF. CDR3 coding DNA: TGTGCCAGCAGCTCCGCCGGGACAGCCTACGAGCAGTACTTC. The V call is TRBV7-2, the J call TRBJ2-7; TRBD1 matches 7 bases. CDR1 and CDR2 (germline): SGHTA, FQGNSA. The CDR3 has 14 residues. V gave up 4 bases and J gave up 2 bases; unmatched junction bases: 5.

The chain links TRBV11-3 to TRBJ2-7; D perhaps matches TRBD1 (6 bases). The germline gives CDR1 SGHNT, CDR2 YENEEA. The CDR3 is made up of 16 amino acids. V lost 1 base and J lost 1, with 14 bases in between. As DNA, the CDR3 is TGTGCCAGCAGCTTAGGTGGGACACTAAATTCCTACGAGCAGTACTTC. It yields the protein CASSLGGTLNSYEQYF.

This chain links TRBV7-2 with TRBJ1-2, with D tentatively TRBD1 (6 bases). Trimming took off 5 bases at V and 2 bases at J, with 21 bases between the two ends. CDR3 size: 17 residues. The germline CDR1 and CDR2 sequences are SGHTA and FQGNSA. DNA of the CDR3: TGTGCCAGCAGCCTAGAAGCCTACAGGGTGGCGAACTATGGCTACACCTTC. It yields the protein CASSLEAYRVANYGYTF.

This clone was counted a single time. The chain links TRBV19 to TRBJ1-2; 11 bases align to TRBD1. Losses at the gene ends were 2 bases for V and 0 bases for J; bases not matched to a gene: 5. This CDR3 is built from 17 residues. Germline V gene sequence: CDR1 LNHDA, CDR2 SQIVND (reference sequence). This chain's CDR3 is CASSINQDRGPNYGYTF. The CDR3 DNA reads as TGTGCCAGTAGTATAAATCAGGACAGGGGGCCTAACTATGGCTACACCTTC.